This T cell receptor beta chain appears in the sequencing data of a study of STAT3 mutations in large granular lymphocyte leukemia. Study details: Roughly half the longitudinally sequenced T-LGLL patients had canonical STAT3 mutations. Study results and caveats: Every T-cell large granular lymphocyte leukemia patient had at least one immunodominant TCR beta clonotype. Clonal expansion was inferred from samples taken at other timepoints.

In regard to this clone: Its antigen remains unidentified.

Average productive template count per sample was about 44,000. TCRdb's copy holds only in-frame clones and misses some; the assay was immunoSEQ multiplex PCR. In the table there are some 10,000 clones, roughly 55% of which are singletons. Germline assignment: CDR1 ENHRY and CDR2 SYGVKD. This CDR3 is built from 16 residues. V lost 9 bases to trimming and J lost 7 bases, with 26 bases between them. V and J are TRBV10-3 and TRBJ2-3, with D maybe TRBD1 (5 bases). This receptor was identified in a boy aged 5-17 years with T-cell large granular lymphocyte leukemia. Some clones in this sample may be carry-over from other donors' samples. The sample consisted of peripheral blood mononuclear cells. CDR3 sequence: CAMSRQLAGLGNTQYF. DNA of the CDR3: TGTGCCATGAGCCGTCAGCTGGCAGGGCTAGGAAATACGCAGTATTTT.